This T cell receptor beta chain was recovered during a study of blood T cell repertoires in COVID-19. Background on the study: T cells, B-cell-depleted T cells, or PBMCs supplied cDNA or gDNA.

In the original processing: Reference gene primer amplification gave estimated nucleated cell counts. Libraries were prepared by immunoSEQ multiplex PCR; TCRdb keeps only in-frame clonotypes and omits some of them. V, J and clone size reflect that table, while D and trimming were determined from the DNA. Seen here are about 97,000 clones, 84% observed once, and the top ten hold around 9.4%. The germline V gene has CDR1 LNHDA and CDR2 SQIVND (reference sequence). Trimming cost V 0 bases and J 4 bases; bases outside gene matches: 2. The CDR3 has 15 amino acids. This rearrangement joins TRBV19 to TRBJ2-1, with 8 bases lining up with TRBD1. Sequencing used peripheral blood. The TCR was taken from a middle-aged man with active or convalescent COVID-19. Written as DNA, the CDR3 is TGTGCCAGTAGTATAGACGGACAGGGATACAATGAGCAGTTCTTC. It encodes CASSIDGQGYNEQFF.